These 6 T cell receptor beta chains were sequenced from one sample in a study of blood T cell repertoires in COVID-19 (dated by TCRdb to the early 2020s). The library was generated by the immunoSEQ multiplex PCR assay. Sourced from immuneACCESS, this table was stored by TCRdb with only in-frame sequences that have V and J called. A share of the clones is absent; for the studies checked, an unresolved V gene accounts for under half, and the remainder has no known explanation. The sample table records about 180,000 clones; about 86% of these occur just once. Less than 3.5% of the sample is taken by the ten largest. Input material: peripheral blood. Receptors were obtained from a woman aged 25 to 39 with active or convalescent COVID-19.

This clone appeared once. The chain couples TRBV19 to TRBJ2-3; maybe TRBD2 (5 bases). Germline CDR1 and CDR2: LNHDA and SQIVND (reference sequence). There are 15 residues in the CDR3. V lost 1 base and J lost 4, with 12 bases in between. As DNA, the CDR3 is TGTGCCAGTAGTATAGGTGGGATGAGGGCAGATACGCAGTATTTT. Encoded protein: CASSIGGMRADTQYF.

The genes are TRBV14 and TRBJ1-1, with TRBD1 identical over 7 bases. The germline CDR1 and CDR2 sequences are SGHDN and FVKESK. The V gene end was trimmed by 4 bases and the J gene end by 1 base; junction bases not matched to a gene: 6. This CDR3 is built from 15 residues. CDR3 sequence: CASSRGGAGNTEAFF. CDR3 DNA sequence: TGTGCCAGCAGCCGAGGGGGCGCCGGGAACACTGAAGCTTTCTTT. The complete variable domain, with remaining parts taken from reference TRBV14 and TRBJ1-1, reads EAGVTQFPSHSVIEKGQTVTLRCDPISGHDNLYWYRRVMGKEIKFLLHFVKESKQDESGMPNNRFLAERTGGTYSTLKVQPAELEDSGVYFCASSRGGAGNTEAFFGQGTRLTVV.

The sample holds one count of this clone. This chain uses TRBV7-9 with TRBJ1-5; 10 bases fit TRBD1. Trimming took 0 bases from V and 3 from J; bases not matched to a gene: 5. The CDR3 consists of 17 residues. Germline lookup yields CDR1 SEHNR and CDR2 FQNEAQ (reference sequence). The CDR3, as DNA: TGTGCCAGCAGCTTAGCGAGACAGGGGGCAAACAATCAGCCCCAGCATTTT. Protein: CASSLARQGANNQPQHF.

The V gene is TRBV11-2, the J gene TRBJ2-2; a weak D match, TRBD2 (7 bases). V dropped 6 bases and J dropped 5 bases, with 16 bases sitting between them. The V gene's germline CDR1 is SGHAT and CDR2 FQNNGV. This CDR3 region has 15 residues. Here the CDR3 DNA reads TGTGCCAGCAGTCCTAGCGGAGGGGGGACCGGGGAGCTGTTTTTT. Translated, it gives CASSPSGGGTGELFF.

The V and J genes are TRBV5-1 and TRBJ1-4, with D maybe TRBD1 (5 bases). CDR1 and CDR2 from the germline V gene are SGHRS and YFSETQ. Trimming took off 0 bases at V and 4 bases at J, with 10 bases between the two ends. This CDR3 contains 15 residues. The CDR3: CASSLVSRDNEKLFF. The CDR3 DNA reads TGCGCCAGCAGCTTGGTCTCCAGGGATAATGAAAAACTGTTTTTT.

This rearrangement joins TRBV6-1 to TRBJ1-1; 10 nucleotides line up with TRBD1. Germline values: CDR1 MNHNS, CDR2 SASEGT. The CDR3 spans 16 residues. V trimming: 4 bases; J trimming: 4 bases; junction bases outside the gene matches: 9. The CDR3 DNA reads TGTGCCAGCAGTGCCGGATACCGGACAGGGGGCACTGAAGCTTTCTTT. This encodes CASSAGYRTGGTEAFF.